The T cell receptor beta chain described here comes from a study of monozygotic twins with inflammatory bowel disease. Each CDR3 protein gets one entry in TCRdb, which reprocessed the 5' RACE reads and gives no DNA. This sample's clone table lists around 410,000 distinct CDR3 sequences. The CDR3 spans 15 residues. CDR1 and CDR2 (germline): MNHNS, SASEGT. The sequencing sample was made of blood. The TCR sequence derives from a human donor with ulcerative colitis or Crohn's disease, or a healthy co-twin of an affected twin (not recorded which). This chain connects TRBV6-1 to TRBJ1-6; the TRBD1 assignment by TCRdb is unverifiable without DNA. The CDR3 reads CASSDGQGINSPLHF.